This T cell receptor beta chain came from a study of CD8 T cells in Susac syndrome. The study sequenced TCR beta in blood CD8+ and CD4+ T cells. With 4 bases removed from V and 0 bases from J, the gap between germline ends came to 10 bases. Germline CDR1 SQVTM, CDR2 ANQGSEA. The CDR3 contains 14 residues. RNA, at about 0.45 to 1 ug, was reverse transcribed with random hexamers. Using its own MiXCR run on the immunoSEQ multiplex PCR reads, TCRdb lists one record per CDR3 protein. Of 110,000 to 150,000 distinct CDR3 sequences listed, about 93% are singletons. The sequenced sample consisted of CD8+ T cells from PBMCs. This TCR was recovered from a human donor in good health. V gene TRBV29-1 combines with J gene TRBJ1-3; D remains ambiguous. CDR3 nucleotide sequence: TGCAGCGTTGTCCGCCGGGACTCTGGAAACACCATATATTTT. Its protein is CSVVRRDSGNTIYF.